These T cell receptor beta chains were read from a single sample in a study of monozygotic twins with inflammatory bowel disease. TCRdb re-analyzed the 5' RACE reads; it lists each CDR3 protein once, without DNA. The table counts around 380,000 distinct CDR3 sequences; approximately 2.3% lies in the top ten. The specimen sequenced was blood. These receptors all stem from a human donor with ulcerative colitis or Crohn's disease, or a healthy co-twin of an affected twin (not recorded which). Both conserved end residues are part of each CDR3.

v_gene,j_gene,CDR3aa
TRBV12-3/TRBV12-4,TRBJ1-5,CASSLRHSLGANQPQHF
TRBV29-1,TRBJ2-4,CSVEFGTEAKNIQYF
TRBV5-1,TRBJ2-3,CASSVSSRATDTQYF
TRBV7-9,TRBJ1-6,CASSAETGKNSPLHF
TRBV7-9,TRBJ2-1,CASSLAGNNEQFF
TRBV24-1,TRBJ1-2,CATSDLLLNYGYTF
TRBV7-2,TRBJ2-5,CASSLAQGIETQYF
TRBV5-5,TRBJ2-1,CASSWDGSSYNEQFF
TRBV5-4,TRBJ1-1,CASSFIGGGFHMNTEAFF
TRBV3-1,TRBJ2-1,CASSQVLAGNRNEQFF
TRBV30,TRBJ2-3,CAWSGVGDTQYF
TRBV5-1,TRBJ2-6,CASSLDPAGANVLTF
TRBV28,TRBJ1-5,CASSPPRAGNQPQHF
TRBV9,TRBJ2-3,CASSGPRGERTDTQYF
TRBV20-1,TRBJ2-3,CSAQPGTQREYF
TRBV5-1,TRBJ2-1,CASSLDPRGEQFF
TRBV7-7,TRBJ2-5,CASSSGKQETQYF
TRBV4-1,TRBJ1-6,CASSRPGQGLSPLHF
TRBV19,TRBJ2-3,CASSLRGSPSYTQYF
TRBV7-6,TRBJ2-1,CASSLDPDRGYEQFF
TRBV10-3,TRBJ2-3,CAISELTSGSTDTQYF
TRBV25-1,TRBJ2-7,CATEGSNEQYF
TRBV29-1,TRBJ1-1,CSVDRANTEAFF
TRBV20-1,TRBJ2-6,CSASRQAGANVLTF
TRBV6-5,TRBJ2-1,CASSSGLLVEQFF
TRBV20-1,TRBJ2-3,CSADLGGGSTDTQYF
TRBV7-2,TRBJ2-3,CASSSGTGGWDTQYF
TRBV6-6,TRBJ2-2,CASSPTRNTGELFF
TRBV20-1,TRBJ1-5,CSAPEMGRQQPQHF
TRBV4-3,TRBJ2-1,CASSQTSGLAGSNEQFF
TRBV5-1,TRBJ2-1,CASSSHVREQFF
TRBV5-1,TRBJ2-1,CASSLLAGDRNEQFF
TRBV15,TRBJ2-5,CATSRDESAETQYF
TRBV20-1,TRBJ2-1,CSANTPTSRRNEQFF
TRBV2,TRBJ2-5,CASSARHGAKETQYF
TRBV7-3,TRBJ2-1,CASSPSPRGRDEQFF
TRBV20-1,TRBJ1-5,CSVIRDYNQPQHF
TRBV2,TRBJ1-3,CATMDRGHLVSGNTIYF
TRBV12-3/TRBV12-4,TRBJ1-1,CASSYLTEAFF
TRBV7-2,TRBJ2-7,CASSLYLDSYEQYF
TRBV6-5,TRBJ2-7,CASSYSWTGGEQYF
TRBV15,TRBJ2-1,CATSRAEDNEQFF
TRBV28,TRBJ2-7,CASSAPGGLGRYEQYF
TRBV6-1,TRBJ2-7,CASSEIGVEQYF
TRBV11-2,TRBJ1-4,CASTSGTGRNEKLFF
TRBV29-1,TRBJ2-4,CSVGTGSAKNIQYF
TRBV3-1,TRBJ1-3,CASSQGTRGNTIYF
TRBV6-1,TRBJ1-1,CASSGLKRGETEAFF
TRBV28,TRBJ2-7,CASNRKAGTGAHQTYEQYF
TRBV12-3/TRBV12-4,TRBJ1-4,CASSLMAGLSEKLFF
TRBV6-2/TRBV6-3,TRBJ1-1,CASSYPLDRGMNTEAFF
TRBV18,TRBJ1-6,CASSPLATYNSPLHF
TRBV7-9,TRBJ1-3,CASSLAAGKENTIYF
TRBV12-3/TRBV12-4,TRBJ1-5,CASSRGQGNQPQHF
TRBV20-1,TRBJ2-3,CSAETSGRAFTQYF